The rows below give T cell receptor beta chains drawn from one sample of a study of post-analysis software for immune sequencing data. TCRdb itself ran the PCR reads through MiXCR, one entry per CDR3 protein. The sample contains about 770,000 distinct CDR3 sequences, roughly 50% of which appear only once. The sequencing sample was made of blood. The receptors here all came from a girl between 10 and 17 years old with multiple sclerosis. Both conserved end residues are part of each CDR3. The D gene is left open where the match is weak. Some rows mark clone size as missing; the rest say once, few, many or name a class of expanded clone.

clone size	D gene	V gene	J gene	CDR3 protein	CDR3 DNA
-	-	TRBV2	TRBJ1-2	CASSEANYGYTF	TGTGCCAGCAGTGAAGCAAACTATGGCTACACCTTC
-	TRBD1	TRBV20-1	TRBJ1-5	CSAGGQGGNQPQHF	TGCAGTGCCGGCGGACAGGGGGGCAATCAGCCCCAGCATTTT
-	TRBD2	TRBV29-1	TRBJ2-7	CSVEELAGEVYEQYF	TGCAGCGTTGAAGAGCTAGCGGGAGAAGTCTACGAGCAGTACTTC
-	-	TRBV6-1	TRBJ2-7	CASTLGRTSYEQYF	TGTGCCAGCACCCTTGGACGGACTTCCTACGAGCAGTACTTC
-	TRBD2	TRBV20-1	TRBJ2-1	CSAVGGLAAYNEQFF	TGCAGTGCCGTTGGCGGACTAGCGGCCTACAATGAGCAGTTCTTC
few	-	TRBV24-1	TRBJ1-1	CATSDLETEEAFF	TGTGCCACCAGTGATTTGGAGACGGAAGAAGCTTTCTTT
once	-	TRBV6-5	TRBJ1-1	CASRGRDQGAFF	TGTGCCAGCAGGGGACGGGATCAAGGAGCTTTCTTT
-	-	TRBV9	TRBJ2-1	CASSVAHTGGGYNEQFF	TGTGCCAGCAGCGTAGCCCATACAGGGGGAGGGTACAATGAGCAGTTCTTC
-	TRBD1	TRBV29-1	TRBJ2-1	CSVGRDRGLDEQFF	TGCAGCGTCGGCCGGGACAGGGGATTAGATGAGCAGTTCTTC
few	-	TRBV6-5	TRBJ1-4	CASSYGRFEKLFF	TGTGCCAGCAGTTACGGTCGCTTTGAAAAACTGTTTTTT
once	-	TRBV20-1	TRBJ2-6	CSALGRGSGANVLTF	TGCAGTGCGCTTGGACGGGGCTCTGGGGCCAACGTCCTGACTTTC
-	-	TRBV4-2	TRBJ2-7	CASSPSSRESVHEQYF	TGTGCCAGCAGCCCCTCAAGCAGGGAGAGCGTCCACGAGCAGTACTTC
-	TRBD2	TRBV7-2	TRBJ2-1	CASSSLKLAGGPYNEQFF	TGTGCCAGCAGCTCCTTGAAACTAGCGGGAGGACCCTACAATGAGCAGTTCTTC
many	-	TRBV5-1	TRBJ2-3	CASSLTDTQYF	TGTGCCAGCAGCTTAACAGATACGCAGTATTTT
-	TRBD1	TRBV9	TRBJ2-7	CASSVGGAGGLREQYF	TGTGCCAGCAGCGTAGGGGGAGCAGGGGGTTTACGAGAGCAGTACTTC
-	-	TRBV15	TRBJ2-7	CATGRAKGLEQYF	TGTGCCACCGGCAGAGCCAAAGGTCTCGAGCAGTACTTC
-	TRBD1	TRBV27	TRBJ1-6	CASRGGTEGFGSYNSPLHF	TGTGCCAGCAGGGGGGGGACAGAGGGCTTCGGCTCCTATAATTCACCCCTCCACTTT